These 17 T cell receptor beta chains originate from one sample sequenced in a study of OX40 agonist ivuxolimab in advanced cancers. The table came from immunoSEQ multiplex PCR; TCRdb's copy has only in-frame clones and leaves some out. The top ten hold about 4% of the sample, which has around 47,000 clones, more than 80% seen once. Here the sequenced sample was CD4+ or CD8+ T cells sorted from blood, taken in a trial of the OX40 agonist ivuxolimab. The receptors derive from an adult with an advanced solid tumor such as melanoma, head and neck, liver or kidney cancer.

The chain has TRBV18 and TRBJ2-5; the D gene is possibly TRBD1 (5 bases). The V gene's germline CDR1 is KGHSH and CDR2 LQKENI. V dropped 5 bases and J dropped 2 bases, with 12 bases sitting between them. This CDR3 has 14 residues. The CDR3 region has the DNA TGTGCCAGCTCATCCAGACAGCGACAAGAGACCCAGTACTTC. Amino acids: CASSSRQRQETQYF.

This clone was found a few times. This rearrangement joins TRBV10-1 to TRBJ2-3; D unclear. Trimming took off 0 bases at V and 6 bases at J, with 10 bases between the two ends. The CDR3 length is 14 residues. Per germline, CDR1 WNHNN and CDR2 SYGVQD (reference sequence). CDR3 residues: CASSESQARDTQYF. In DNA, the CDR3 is TGCGCCAGCAGTGAGTCCCAAGCACGCGATACGCAGTATTTT.

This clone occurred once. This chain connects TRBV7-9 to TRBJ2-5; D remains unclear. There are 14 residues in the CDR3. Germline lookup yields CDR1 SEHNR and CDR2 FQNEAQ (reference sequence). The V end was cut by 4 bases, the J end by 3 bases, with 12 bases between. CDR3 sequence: CASSSIKPKETQYF. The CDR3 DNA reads TGTGCCAGCAGCTCGATTAAACCTAAAGAGACCCAGTACTTC.

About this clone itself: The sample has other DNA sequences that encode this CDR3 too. The CDR3 sequence: CAWNSLTGANVLTF. CDR3 nucleotide sequence: TGTGCCTGGAACTCCCTAACTGGGGCCAACGTCCTGACTTTC. V usage is TRBV30 and J usage is TRBJ2-6; D not resolved. This CDR3 comprises 14 residues. Between the trimmed V and J ends, which lost 4 bases and 2 bases, there was a span of 9 bases. The germline gives CDR1 GTSNPN, CDR2 SVGIG (reference sequence).

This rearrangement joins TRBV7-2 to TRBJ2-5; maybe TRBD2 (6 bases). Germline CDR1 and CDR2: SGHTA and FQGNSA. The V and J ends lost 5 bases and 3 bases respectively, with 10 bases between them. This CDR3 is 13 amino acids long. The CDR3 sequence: CASSLGLKETQYF. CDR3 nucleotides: TGTGCCAGCAGCCTGGGACTCAAAGAGACCCAGTACTTC.

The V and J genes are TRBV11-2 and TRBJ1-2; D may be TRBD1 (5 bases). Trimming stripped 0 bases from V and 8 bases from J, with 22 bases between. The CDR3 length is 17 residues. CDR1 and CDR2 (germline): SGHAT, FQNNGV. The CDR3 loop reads CASSLDMGAGRSGGYTF. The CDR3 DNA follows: TGTGCCAGCAGCTTAGATATGGGCGCAGGGCGTTCGGGGGGCTACACCTTC.

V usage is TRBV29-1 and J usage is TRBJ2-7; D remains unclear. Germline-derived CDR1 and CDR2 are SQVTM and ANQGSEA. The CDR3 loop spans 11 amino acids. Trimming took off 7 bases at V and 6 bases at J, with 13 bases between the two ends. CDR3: CSAALSAEQYF. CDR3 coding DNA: TGCAGCGCCGCCCTCTCGGCCGAGCAGTACTTC.

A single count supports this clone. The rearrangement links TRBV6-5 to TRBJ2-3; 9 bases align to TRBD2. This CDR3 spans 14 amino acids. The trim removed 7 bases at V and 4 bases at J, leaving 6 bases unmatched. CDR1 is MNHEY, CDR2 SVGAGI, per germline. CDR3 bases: TGTGCCAGCACCGCGGGGGGGCTGGCAGATACGCAGTATTTT. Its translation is CASTAGGLADTQYF.

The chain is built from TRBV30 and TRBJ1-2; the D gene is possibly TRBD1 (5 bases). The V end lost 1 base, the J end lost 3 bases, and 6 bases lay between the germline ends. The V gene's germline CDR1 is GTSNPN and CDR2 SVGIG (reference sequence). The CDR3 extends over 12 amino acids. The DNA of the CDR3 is TGTGCCTGGAGTGGAGGGGACTATGGCTACACCTTC. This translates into CAWSGGDYGYTF.

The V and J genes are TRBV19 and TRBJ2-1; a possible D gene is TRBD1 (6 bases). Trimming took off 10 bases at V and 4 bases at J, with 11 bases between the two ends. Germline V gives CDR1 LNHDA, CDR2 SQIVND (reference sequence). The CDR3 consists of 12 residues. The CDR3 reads CATGQSYNEQFF. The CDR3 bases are TGTGCCACCGGACAGTCTTACAATGAGCAGTTCTTC. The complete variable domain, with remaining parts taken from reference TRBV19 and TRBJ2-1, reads DGGITQSPKYLFRKEGQNVTLSCEQNLNHDAMYWYRQDPGQGLRLIYYSQIVNDFQKGDIAEGYSVSREKKESFPLTVTSAQKNPTAFYLCATGQSYNEQFFGPGTRLTVL.

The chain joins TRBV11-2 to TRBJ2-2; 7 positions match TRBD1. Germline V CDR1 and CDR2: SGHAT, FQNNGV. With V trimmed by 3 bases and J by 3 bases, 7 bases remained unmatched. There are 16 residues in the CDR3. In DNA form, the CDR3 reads TGTGCCAGCAGCTTTAAGACAGGGCGTCACACCGGGGAGCTGTTTTTT. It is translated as CASSFKTGRHTGELFF.

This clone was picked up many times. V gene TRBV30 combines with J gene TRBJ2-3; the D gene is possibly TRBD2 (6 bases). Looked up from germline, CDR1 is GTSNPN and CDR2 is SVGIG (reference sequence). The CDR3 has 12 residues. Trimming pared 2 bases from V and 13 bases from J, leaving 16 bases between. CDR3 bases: TGTGCCTGGAGTCTGAGCGGAAGGAGGGAGTATTTT. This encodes CAWSLSGRREYF. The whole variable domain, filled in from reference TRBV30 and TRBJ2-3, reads SQTIHQWPATLVQPVGSPLSLECTVEGTSNPNLYWYRQAAGRGLQLLFYSVGIGQISSEVPQNLSASRPQDRQFILSSKKLLLSDSGFYLCAWSLSGRREYFGPGTRLTVL.

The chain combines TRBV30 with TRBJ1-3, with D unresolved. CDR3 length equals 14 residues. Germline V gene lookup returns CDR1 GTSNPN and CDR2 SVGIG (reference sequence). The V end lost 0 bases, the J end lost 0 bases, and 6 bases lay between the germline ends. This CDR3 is CAWSVSFSGNTIYF. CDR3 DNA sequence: TGTGCCTGGAGTGTATCGTTCTCTGGAAACACCATATATTTT.

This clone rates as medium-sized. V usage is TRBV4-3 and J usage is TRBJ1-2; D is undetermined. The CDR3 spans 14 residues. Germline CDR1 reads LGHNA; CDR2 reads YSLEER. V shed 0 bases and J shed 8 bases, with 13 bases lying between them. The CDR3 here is CASSQDFEVGGYTF. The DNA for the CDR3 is TGCGCCAGCAGCCAAGATTTCGAAGTGGGGGGCTACACCTTC.

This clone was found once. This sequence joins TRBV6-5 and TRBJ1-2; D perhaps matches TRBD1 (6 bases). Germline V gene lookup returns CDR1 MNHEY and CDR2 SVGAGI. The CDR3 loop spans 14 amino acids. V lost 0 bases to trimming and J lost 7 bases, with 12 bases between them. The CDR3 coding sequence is TGTGCCAGCAGTTACTCGCAGGGGCGCACTGGCTACACCTTC. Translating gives CASSYSQGRTGYTF.

CDR3 in DNA: TGTGCCAGCAGTCCCGACAGGGGGCGGTCAGATACGCAGTATTTT. Translated: CASSPDRGRSDTQYF. This rearrangement joins TRBV2 to TRBJ2-3, with 10 nucleotides matching TRBD1. The CDR3 is made up of 15 amino acids. The germline V gene has CDR1 SNHLY and CDR2 FYNNEI. The J segment lost 4 bases and the V segment lost 5 bases, leaving 6 bases of the junction unmatched.

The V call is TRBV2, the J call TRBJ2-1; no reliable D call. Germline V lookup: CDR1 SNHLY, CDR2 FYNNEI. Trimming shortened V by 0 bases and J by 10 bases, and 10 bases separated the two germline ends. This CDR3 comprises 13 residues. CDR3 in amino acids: CASSEAGLNEQFF. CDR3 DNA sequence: TGTGCCAGCAGTGAAGCCGGTCTCAACGAGCAGTTCTTC.